These 21 T cell receptor beta chains came from one sample sequenced in a study of T cell repertoires in cytomegalovirus infection. TCRdb passed the reads through MiXCR, listing each CDR3 protein once. The sample carries about 900,000 distinct CDR3 sequences, approximately 31% recorded once. Antigens of these TCRs are unknown. This sample comprised cultured CD8+ T cells from PBMCs, obtained from culture after CMV antigen stimulation. The receptors here all came from a human donor in good health (CMV status not recorded). Some clones in this sample may be carry-over from other donors' samples.

V and J are TRBV20-1 and TRBJ2-7; the match to TRBD1 covers 8 bases. V lost 0 bases, J lost 5 bases, and 6 bases stayed unmatched. Germline CDR1 DFQATT, CDR2 SNEGSKA (reference sequence). The CDR3 extends over 14 amino acids. The CDR3 DNA reads as TGCAGTGCTAGAGAATTGACAGGGGACCACGAGCAGTACTTC. This codes for CSARELTGDHEQYF.

J is TRBJ2-3 and V is TRBV4-3; D call uncertain. V was cut by 0 bases and J by 1 base, with 11 bases left in between. CDR3 length equals 16 residues. Germline loops: CDR1 LGHNA, CDR2 YSLEER. The DNA for the CDR3 is TGCGCCAGCAGCCAAGAAATTATACGGGGCACAGATACGCAGTATTTT. It is translated as CASSQEIIRGTDTQYF.

Note on this clonotype: This may come from a read error, since a much larger clone is one base off. The chain links TRBV6-5 to TRBJ2-1; 10 bases align to TRBD1. CDR1 MNHEY and CDR2 SVGAGI come from the germline V gene. The length of the CDR3 is 17 residues. The CDR3 is CTSSSTTWTGGYNEQFF. The CDR3 DNA is TGTACCAGCAGTTCCACCACGTGGACAGGGGGCTACAATGAGCAGTTCTTC.

This clonotype was counted ten times or more. This chain joins TRBV7-6 and TRBJ2-1; D gene unclear. The V end was cut by 1 base, the J end by 0 bases, with 7 bases between. The germline V gene encodes CDR1 SGHVS and CDR2 FNYEAQ. This CDR3 is built from 15 residues. CDR3 sequence: CASSLGQVSYNEQFF. The CDR3 bases are TGTGCCAGCAGCTTAGGGCAGGTCTCCTACAATGAGCAGTTCTTC.

In its sample, this clonotype was seen many times. The V gene is TRBV7-6, the J gene TRBJ2-1, with TRBD1 identical over 10 bases. V shed 4 bases, J shed 2 bases, and the junction held 11 bases outside the gene matches. This CDR3 contains 18 residues. Per the germline V gene, CDR1 is SGHVS and CDR2 is FNYEAQ. The CDR3 region is CASSSRDRGPPAYNEQFF. The CDR3, as DNA: TGTGCCAGCAGCTCCCGGGACAGGGGACCCCCCGCCTACAATGAGCAGTTCTTC.

This clonotype was counted many times. The chain is built from TRBV4-1 and TRBJ2-1; the match to TRBD2 covers 7 bases. Germline V gene lookup returns CDR1 MGHRA and CDR2 YSYEKL. The CDR3 runs to 21 residues. The V segment lost 4 bases and the J segment 0 bases; nucleotides outside the gene matches: 21. CDR3 coding DNA: TGCGCCAGCAGCCGCTGGTCGGTTAGCGGGCGGCTTCATAGCTCCTACAATGAGCAGTTCTTC. This translates into CASSRWSVSGRLHSSYNEQFF.

The count of this clonotype is one. V and J are TRBV5-8 and TRBJ2-1, with 14 bases identical to TRBD2. From germline, CDR1 is SGHTS and CDR2 YDEGEE. The CDR3 contains 15 residues. Losses at the gene ends were 4 bases for V and 10 bases for J; bases not matched to a gene: 7. Here the CDR3 DNA reads TGTGCCAGCAGCCTGACTAGCGGGGGGGGGGGAGAGCAGTTCTTC. It translates to CASSLTSGGGGEQFF. The variable domain in full, with the rest retrieved from reference TRBV5-8 and TRBJ2-1, is EAGVTQSPTHLIKTRGQQATLRCSPISGHTSVYWYQQALGLGLQFLLWYDEGEERNRGNFPPRFSGRQFPNYSSELNVNALELEDSALYLCASSLTSGGGGEQFFGPGTRLTVL.

The chain carries TRBV7-9 and TRBJ2-7, with D possibly matching TRBD2 (6 bases). The germline CDR1 and CDR2 sequences are SEHNR and FQNEAQ (reference sequence). This CDR3 has 17 amino acids. Trimming cost V 7 bases and J 3 bases, with 25 bases left between them. CDR3 sequence: CASTGTLLDGGHYEQYV. CDR3 bases: TGTGCCAGCACCGGAACCCTTCTAGACGGGGGTCACTACGAGCAGTACGTC.

The rearrangement joins TRBV6-5 to TRBJ2-5, with no clear D. The CDR3 is 15 residues long. Trimming removed 0 bases from V and 5 bases from J, with 13 bases in between. Germline V gives CDR1 MNHEY, CDR2 SVGAGI. The CDR3 DNA is TGTGCCAGCAGTTACTCAAAGGGAAGTGGGGAGACCCAGTACTTC. This gives the protein CASSYSKGSGETQYF.

The CDR3 DNA reads TGTGCCAGCACAGGGACAGGGCGCCTGGTGGGGGAGCTGTTTTTT. Translated: CASTGTGRLVGELFF. The chain carries TRBV6-1 and TRBJ2-2; 9 bases are a match to TRBD1. The V gene end was trimmed by 7 bases and the J gene end by 8 bases; junction bases not matched to a gene: 11. This CDR3 is built from 15 residues. CDR1 is MNHNS and CDR2 is SASEGT in the germline V gene.

This chain links TRBV10-3 with TRBJ1-2; 11 bases fit TRBD1. Germline loops: CDR1 ENHRY, CDR2 SYGVKD. CDR3 length: 15 amino acids. Trimming removed 2 bases from V and 4 bases from J; junction bases left unmatched: 3. The CDR3: CAISEGTGGIYGYTF. The DNA for the CDR3 is TGTGCCATCAGTGAGGGGACAGGGGGAATCTATGGCTACACCTTC.

This clonotype was counted at least ten times. The chain carries TRBV7-2 and TRBJ2-2; 8 bases are a match to TRBD1. Germline assignment: CDR1 SGHTA and CDR2 FQGNSA. V shed 3 bases and J 0 bases; nucleotides not matched to a gene: 3. CDR3 size: 16 residues. DNA for the CDR3: TGTGCCAGCAGCTTGGACAGGGCAACGAACACCGGGGAGCTGTTTTTT. The encoded protein is CASSLDRATNTGELFF. Combining the CDR3 with reference TRBV7-2 and TRBJ2-2 gives the whole variable domain GAGVSQSPSNKVTEKGKDVELRCDPISGHTALYWYRQSLGQGLEFLIYFQGNSAPDKSGLPSDRFSAERTGGSVSTLTIQRTQQEDSAVYLCASSLDRATNTGELFFGEGSRLTVL.

This chain connects TRBV20-1 to TRBJ2-2; 11 positions agree with TRBD2. Germline V gene sequence: CDR1 DFQATT, CDR2 SNEGSKA (reference sequence). Trimming removed 1 base from V and 1 base from J; junction bases left unmatched: 8. This CDR3 has 18 residues. CDR3 in DNA: TGCAGTGCTAGAGCAGCTAGCGGGGGGATTGAGAACACCGGGGAGCTGTTTTTT. This codes for CSARAASGGIENTGELFF.

A few counts support this clonotype. The chain links TRBV6-2 or TRBV6-3 to TRBJ2-1; D perhaps matches TRBD2 (6 bases). This CDR3 contains 12 residues. With 7 bases removed from V and 9 bases from J, the gap between germline ends came to 13 bases. The V gene's germline CDR1 is MNHEY and CDR2 SVGEGT. The CDR3 reads CASKKSGVEQFF. For the CDR3, the DNA is TGTGCCAGCAAAAAATCGGGGGTTGAGCAGTTCTTC.

CDR3 DNA sequence: TGTGCCAGCAGCCAACGACCGCCGCCATATACCCCCCAGCATTTT. Translating it yields CASSQRPPPYTPQHF. The rearrangement uses TRBV7-2 and TRBJ1-5, with D uncertain. CDR1 and CDR2 (germline): SGHTA, FQGNSA. The V end was cut by 5 bases, the J end by 10 bases, with 21 bases between. The CDR3 has 15 residues.

This clonotype was seen at least ten times. V and J are TRBV7-8 and TRBJ2-3; D call uncertain. The V gene's germline CDR1 is SGHVS and CDR2 FQNEAQ. V lost 5 bases and J lost 4, with 19 bases in between. This CDR3 comprises 16 residues. DNA of the CDR3: TGTGCCAGCAGCCCGGACCGCGTGGTTGTGGCAGATACGCAGTATTTT. Translation gives CASSPDRVVVADTQYF.

The chain uses TRBV7-9 and TRBJ2-5; TRBD2 is a possible D gene (5 bases). The CDR3 is 14 amino acids. Germline V CDR1 and CDR2: SEHNR, FQNEAQ (reference sequence). Trimming took off 3 bases at V and 2 bases at J, with 10 bases between the two ends. CDR3 residues: CASSFPGEQETQYF. The CDR3 DNA sequence: TGTGCCAGCAGCTTTCCCGGGGAGCAAGAGACCCAGTACTTC.

V is TRBV6-8 and J is TRBJ2-7; D may correspond to TRBD1 or TRBD2 (6 bases each). Trimming removed 7 bases from V and 6 bases from J, with 19 bases in between. The CDR3 is 14 amino acids. Germline lookup yields CDR1 MNHGY and CDR2 SAAAGT. As DNA, the CDR3 is TGTGCCAGCACCCCGGGGGCAGGGATCGGCGAGCAGTACTTC. As protein: CASTPGAGIGEQYF.

The rearrangement uses TRBV4-2 and TRBJ1-5; possibly TRBD1 for D (5 bases). V was trimmed by 0 bases and J by 0 bases, leaving 15 bases between them. Germline lookup yields CDR1 LGHNA and CDR2 YNFKEQ. The CDR3 spans 18 residues. In DNA, the CDR3 is TGTGCCAGCAGCCAAGATCTGGGGCAGAAATATAGCAATCAGCCCCAGCATTTT. Translation gives CASSQDLGQKYSNQPQHF.

The chain employs TRBV15 and TRBJ2-3; D not certain. Germline V gives CDR1 LNHNV, CDR2 YYDKDF (reference sequence). With 0 bases removed from V and 4 bases from J, the gap between germline ends came to 14 bases. This CDR3 contains 16 residues. The CDR3 nucleotides read TGTGCCACCAGCAGAGATCCCGCGCCTTTTTCAGATACGCAGTATTTT. Protein: CATSRDPAPFSDTQYF.

This clonotype has a handful of counts. The chain employs TRBV6-5 and TRBJ1-6; D is unclear. Between the trimmed V and J ends, which lost 5 bases and 12 bases, there was a span of 17 bases. CDR3 length equals 14 residues. CDR1 and CDR2 from the germline V gene are MNHEY and SVGAGI. CDR3 protein: CASSEIGVGGPLHF. The CDR3 nucleotides read TGTGCCAGCAGTGAAATCGGGGTGGGAGGACCCCTCCACTTT.